The subject of this entry is one T cell receptor beta chain. The sample originates from a study of blood T cell repertoires in COVID-19. In the authors' workflow: Reference gene primer amplification gave estimated nucleated cell counts. The protocol was immunoSEQ multiplex PCR, while the TCRdb copy is restricted to in-frame clones and leaves out a portion. The V and J calls and clone size come from that table; D and trimming were worked out from the DNA. The sample has some 35,000 clones, roughly 85% seen once. The CDR3 covers 14 residues. The germline V and J ends were trimmed by 7 bases and 0 bases, with 10 bases remaining between them. Germline loops: CDR1 LNHDA, CDR2 SQIVND (reference sequence).

Material: peripheral blood. This receptor was obtained from a middle-aged man with acute or convalescent COVID-19. The chain joins TRBV19 to TRBJ1-5; D is perhaps TRBD1 (5 bases). The CDR3 loop reads CASTWGYSNQPQHF. The CDR3 DNA is TGTGCCAGTACCTGGGGCTATAGCAATCAGCCCCAGCATTTT. The whole variable domain, filled in from reference TRBV19 and TRBJ1-5, reads DGGITQSPKYLFRKEGQNVTLSCEQNLNHDAMYWYRQDPGQGLRLIYYSQIVNDFQKGDIAEGYSVSREKKESFPLTVTSAQKNPTAFYLCASTWGYSNQPQHFGDGTRLSIL.